These 10 T cell receptor beta chains share one sample of origin, sequenced in a study of T cells in localized non-small cell lung cancer. Generated by immunoSEQ multiplex PCR, the TCRdb table keeps only in-frame clones and is missing some. The sample consists of 75,000 to 85,000 clones, approximately 80% of them appearing once. The sample consisted of peripheral blood, taken before any cancer treatment. These receptors were obtained from a female donor aged 60 or older with stage I lung adenocarcinoma.

The V call is TRBV30, the J call TRBJ2-5; D is unresolved. V was pared by 0 bases and J by 9 bases, with 8 bases between. Germline assignment: CDR1 GTSNPN and CDR2 SVGIG (reference sequence). This CDR3 has 11 amino acids. CDR3 DNA: TGTGCCTGGAGTGTTAAAGCCTCCCAGTACTTC. Its translation is CAWSVKASQYF.

This sequence joins TRBV19 and TRBJ1-5; 8 nucleotides match TRBD1. The V segment lost 5 bases and the J segment 1 base; nucleotides outside the gene matches: 10. Germline assignment: CDR1 LNHDA and CDR2 SQIVND (reference sequence). The CDR3 has 17 residues. CDR3 bases: TGTGCCAGTAGTCCCGGCCAACAGGGGGGCAGCAATCAGCCCCAGCATTTT. It codes for CASSPGQQGGSNQPQHF.

The chain is built from TRBV4-1 and TRBJ1-5; maybe TRBD1 (5 bases). CDR3 length: 16 amino acids. The germline CDR1 and CDR2 sequences are MGHRA and YSYEKL. With 1 base removed from V and 5 bases from J, the gap between germline ends came to 15 bases. CDR3 amino acids: CASSQGGGDRYQPQHF. CDR3 in DNA: TGCGCCAGCAGCCAAGGAGGAGGGGACCGCTATCAGCCCCAGCATTTT.

In the case of this clone: Sequence at one end of the junction differs from germline and may be a read error. The chain employs TRBV6-5 and TRBJ1-5; D unresolved. The length of the CDR3 is 14 residues. Germline CDR1 MNHEY, CDR2 SVGAGI. The CDR3 DNA reads as TGTGCCACCAGTGTTGTGGATAGCAATCAGCCCCAGCATTTT. It encodes CATSVVDSNQPQHF.

The chain carries TRBV6-5 and TRBJ2-7, with no clear D. V lost 3 bases and J lost 0, with 9 bases in between. CDR1 MNHEY and CDR2 SVGAGI come from the germline V gene. The CDR3 sequence is 14 residues long. The CDR3 sequence: CASSYLADSYEQYF. CDR3 DNA: TGTGCCAGCAGTTATTTGGCGGACTCCTACGAGCAGTACTTC.

The genes are TRBV11-3 and TRBJ2-2; TRBD2 might be the D (6 bases). The CDR3 covers 16 residues. V shed 4 bases and J shed 2 bases, with 14 bases lying between them. Germline V gives CDR1 SGHNT, CDR2 YENEEA. CDR3 DNA sequence: TGTGCCAGCAGCTCGGCGCGGGGATTCAACACCGGGGAGCTGTTTTTT. Translated: CASSSARGFNTGELFF.

V and J are TRBV6-5 and TRBJ1-2; the D is unclear. CDR3 length: 13 amino acids. Germline V gene data show CDR1 as MNHEY and CDR2 as SVGAGI. V lost 2 bases to trimming and J lost 4 bases, with 8 bases between them. In DNA form, the CDR3 reads TGTGCCAGCAGTTACGCTGGATTCTATGGCTACACCTTC. It specifies CASSYAGFYGYTF.

This clone came up once. V is TRBV7-2 and J is TRBJ2-1; 7 bases map to TRBD1. The J segment lost 2 bases and the V segment lost 5 bases, leaving 6 bases of the junction unmatched. The CDR3 has 15 amino acids. Germline CDR1 and CDR2: SGHTA and FQGNSA. CDR3 DNA: TGTGCCAGCAGCCCCGTCCAGGGGGCCTACAATGAGCAGTTCTTC. Residues: CASSPVQGAYNEQFF.

V is TRBV9 and J is TRBJ2-7; D ambiguous. CDR1 is SGDLS and CDR2 is YYNGEE in the germline V gene. This CDR3 comprises 16 residues. The germline V and J ends were trimmed by 3 bases and 2 bases, with 18 bases remaining between them. In nucleotides, the CDR3 is TGTGCCAGCAGCGCAAACAAAGGGTCCGACCCCTACGAGCAGTACTTC. Translated, it gives CASSANKGSDPYEQYF.

The chain is built from TRBV29-1 and TRBJ1-2, with 12 bases identical to TRBD1. With 4 bases clipped from V and 8 bases from J, the junction kept 8 bases outside the gene matches. The CDR3 has 14 residues. CDR1 SQVTM and CDR2 ANQGSEA come from the germline V gene. The CDR3 spells CSVVLPGQGAGYTF. The DNA for the CDR3 is TGCAGCGTTGTATTACCGGGACAGGGGGCGGGCTACACCTTC.